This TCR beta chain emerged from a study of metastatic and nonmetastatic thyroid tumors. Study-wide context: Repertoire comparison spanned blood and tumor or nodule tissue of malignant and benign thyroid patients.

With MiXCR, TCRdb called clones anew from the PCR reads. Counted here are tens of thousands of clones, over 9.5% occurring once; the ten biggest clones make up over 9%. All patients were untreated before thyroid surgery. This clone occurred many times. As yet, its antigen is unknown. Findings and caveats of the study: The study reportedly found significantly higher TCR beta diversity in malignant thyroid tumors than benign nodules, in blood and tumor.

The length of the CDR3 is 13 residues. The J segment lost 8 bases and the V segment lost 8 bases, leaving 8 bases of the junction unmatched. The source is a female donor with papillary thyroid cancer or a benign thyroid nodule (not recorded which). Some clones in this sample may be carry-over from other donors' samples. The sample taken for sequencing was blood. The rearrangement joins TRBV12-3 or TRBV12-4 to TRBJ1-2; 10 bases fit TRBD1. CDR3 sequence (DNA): TGTGCCAGCCCAGACAGGGGGCGCCGAGGCTACACCTTC. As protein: CASPDRGRRGYTF.